Listed below are T cell receptor beta chains from one sample, sequenced in a study of cytomegalovirus exposure and HLA in healthy donors. TCRdb's table, derived via immunoSEQ multiplex PCR, lists solely in-frame clones and lacks some. Altogether about 120,000 clones are present, 77% being singletons, with the ten largest covering under 6.5%. The sequencing input was PBMCs. Every receptor here comes from a man in his late teens or twenties in good health and CMV-seropositive. The CDR3 runs from the conserved cysteine through the conserved F or W.

v_call cdr3_aa
TRBV2 CASLGGSYGYTF
TRBV11-2 CASSLDRLGDEHFEAFF
TRBV18 CASSPLVLAPGSGVPGDTQYF
TRBV6-1 CASSEVGRTQETQYF
TRBV19 CASSSPSRVDFREAFF
TRBV30 CAWSLGQVGEKLFF
TRBV28 CASSLSSLNYGYTF
TRBV5-4 CASSLPQSGYQQDTQYF
TRBV6-4 CASRRLASTDTQYF
TRBV5-1 CASSLAPGSGTEAFF
TRBV6-4 CASSQSGGGNIQYF
TRBV2 CATTDSSYNSPLHF
TRBV6-1 CASNRETYTDTQYF
TRBV25-1 CASSDEGGAGNTIYF
TRBV7-2 CASSSPGQTYEQYF
TRBV28 CASSSGQGGDQPQHF
TRBV5-4 CASSITSGGFGEQYF
TRBV10-3 CAISESTGSGRLNEQFF
TRBV19 CASSIPPTGANGYTF
TRBV11-3 CASSLLSQGGSPLHF
TRBV5-1 CASSLELQGEQYF
TRBV2 CASVPLTAFF
TRBV7-8 CASSLGLAGTDTQYF
TRBV5-1 CASSSSTEPGNTIYF
TRBV7-3 CASSPPRRVRGNTEAFF
TRBV6-1 CASSDRQGEWTEAFF
TRBV1 CTSSQGGGRPYNEQFF
TRBV6-6 CASSYSLNTEAFF
TRBV27 CASSWDLRDSRTDTQYF
TRBV5-1 CASSLEAGGLTDTQYF
TRBV7-8 CASSLDRIEAFF
TRBV7-2 CASSLDRGPGSGEKLFF
TRBV5-1 CASSLWGVANTGELFF
TRBV6-5 CASRPSAGAYYGYTF
TRBV18 CASSPPNGDTQYF
TRBV6-6 CATMTGLYGYTF
TRBV19 CASSRGLVVITDTQYF
TRBV2 CASSVSGSGYNEQFF
TRBV19 CASNPKGTGRYSNQPQHF
TRBV18 CASSLTGYGYTF
TRBV6-5 CASSPGGSGNTIYF
TRBV29-1 CSVAAGQNTEAFF
TRBV6-6 CASIKSGRVYEQYF
TRBV7-3 CASSFWGLADNEQFF